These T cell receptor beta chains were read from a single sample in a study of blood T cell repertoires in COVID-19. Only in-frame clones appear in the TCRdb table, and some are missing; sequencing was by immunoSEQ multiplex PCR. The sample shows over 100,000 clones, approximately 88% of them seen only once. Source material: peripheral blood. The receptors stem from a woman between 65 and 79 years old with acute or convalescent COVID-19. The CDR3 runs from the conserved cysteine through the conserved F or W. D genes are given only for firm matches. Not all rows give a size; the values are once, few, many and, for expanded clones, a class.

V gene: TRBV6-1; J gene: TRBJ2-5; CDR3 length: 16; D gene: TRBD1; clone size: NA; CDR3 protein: CASSDGGTGGQETQYF; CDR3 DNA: TGTGCCAGCAGTGACGGGGGGACAGGGGGGCAAGAGACCCAGTACTTC
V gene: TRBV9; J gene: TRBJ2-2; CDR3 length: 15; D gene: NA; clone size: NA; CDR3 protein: CASARQDSNTGELFF; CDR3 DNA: TGTGCGAGCGCCCGACAGGATTCGAACACCGGGGAGCTGTTTTTT
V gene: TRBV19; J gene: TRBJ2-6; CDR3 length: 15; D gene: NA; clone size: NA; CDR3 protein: CASSPHRSGANVLTF; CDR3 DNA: TGTGCCAGTAGTCCCCACAGATCCGGGGCCAACGTCCTGACTTTC
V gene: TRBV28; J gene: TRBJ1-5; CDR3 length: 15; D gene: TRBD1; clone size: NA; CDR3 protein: CASSPRTGVSQPQHF; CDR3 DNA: TGTGCCAGCAGCCCAAGGACAGGGGTCAGTCAGCCCCAGCATTTT
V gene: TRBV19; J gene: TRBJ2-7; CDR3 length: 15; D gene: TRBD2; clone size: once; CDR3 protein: CASSILRAGGIEQYF; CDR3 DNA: TGTGCCAGTAGTATACTGAGAGCGGGGGGCATCGAGCAGTACTTC
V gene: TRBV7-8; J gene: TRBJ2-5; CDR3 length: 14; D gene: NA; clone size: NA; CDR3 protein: CASSFEGVTETQYF; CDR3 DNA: TGTGCCAGCAGCTTTGAGGGAGTTACGGAGACCCAGTACTTC
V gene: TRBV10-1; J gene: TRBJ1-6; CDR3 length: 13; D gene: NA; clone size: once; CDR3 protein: CASSSSINSPLHF; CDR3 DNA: TGCGCCAGCAGTTCCTCTATTAATTCACCCCTCCACTTT
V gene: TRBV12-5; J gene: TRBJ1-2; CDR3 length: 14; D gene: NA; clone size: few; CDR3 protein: CASGPAGGREGYTF; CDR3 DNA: TGTGCTAGTGGCCCGGCCGGGGGGCGGGAAGGCTACACCTTC
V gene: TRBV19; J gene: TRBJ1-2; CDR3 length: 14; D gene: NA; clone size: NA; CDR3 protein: CASLEKQGLGGYTF; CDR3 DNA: TGTGCCAGCTTGGAGAAGCAGGGTCTAGGTGGCTACACCTTC
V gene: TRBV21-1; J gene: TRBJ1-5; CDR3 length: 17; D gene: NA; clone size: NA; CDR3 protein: CASSKPEQGISNQPQHF; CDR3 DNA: TGTGCCAGCAGCAAACCCGAGCAGGGGATAAGCAATCAGCCCCAGCATTTT
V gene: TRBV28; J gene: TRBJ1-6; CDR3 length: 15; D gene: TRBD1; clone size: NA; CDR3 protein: CASSPPQGANSPLHF; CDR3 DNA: TGTGCCAGCAGCCCTCCACAGGGGGCTAATTCACCCCTCCACTTT
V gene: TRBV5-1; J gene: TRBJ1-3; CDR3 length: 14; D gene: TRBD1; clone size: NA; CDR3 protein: CASRPQGAGNTIYF; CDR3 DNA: TGCGCCAGCAGGCCACAGGGGGCTGGAAACACCATATATTTT
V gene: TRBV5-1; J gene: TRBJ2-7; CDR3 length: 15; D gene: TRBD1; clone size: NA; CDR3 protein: CASSLAPQGDYEQYF; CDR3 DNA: TGCGCCAGCAGCTTGGCCCCACAGGGGGACTACGAGCAGTACTTC
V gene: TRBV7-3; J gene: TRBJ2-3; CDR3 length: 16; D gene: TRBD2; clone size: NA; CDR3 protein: CASSLSSAGGGDTQYF; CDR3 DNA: TGTGCCAGCAGCTTGAGTTCGGCGGGAGGAGGAGATACGCAGTATTTT
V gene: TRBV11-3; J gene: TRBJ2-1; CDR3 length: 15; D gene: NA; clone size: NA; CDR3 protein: CASSSSGFSYNEQFF; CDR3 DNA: TGTGCCAGCAGCTCCAGCGGGTTCTCCTACAATGAGCAGTTCTTC
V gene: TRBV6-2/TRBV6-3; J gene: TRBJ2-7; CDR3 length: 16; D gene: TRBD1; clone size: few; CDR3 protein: CASSPVSGTASYEQYF; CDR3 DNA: TGTGCCAGCAGCCCTGTATCCGGGACAGCCTCCTACGAGCAGTACTTC
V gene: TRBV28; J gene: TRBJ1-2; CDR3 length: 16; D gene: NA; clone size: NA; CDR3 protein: CASSPKGWTANYGYTF; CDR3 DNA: TGTGCCAGCAGCCCTAAGGGGTGGACAGCTAACTATGGCTACACCTTC
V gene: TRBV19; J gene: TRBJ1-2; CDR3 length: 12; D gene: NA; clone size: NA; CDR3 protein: CASTSLNYGYTF; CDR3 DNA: TGTGCCAGTACCTCACTCAACTATGGCTACACCTTC
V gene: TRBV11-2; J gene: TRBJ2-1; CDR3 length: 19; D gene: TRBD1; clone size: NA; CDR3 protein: CASSSPTGTGGSSYNEQFF; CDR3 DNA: TGTGCCAGCAGCTCCCCTACGGGGACAGGGGGGAGCTCCTACAATGAGCAGTTCTTC
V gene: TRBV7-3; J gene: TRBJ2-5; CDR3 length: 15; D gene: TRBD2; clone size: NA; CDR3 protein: CASSLTSGGQETQYF; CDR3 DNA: TGTGCCAGCAGCTTAACTAGCGGGGGACAAGAGACCCAGTACTTC
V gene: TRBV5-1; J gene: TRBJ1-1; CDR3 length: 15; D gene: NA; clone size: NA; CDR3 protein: CASSSQTGSNTEAFF; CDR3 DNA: TGCGCCAGCAGCTCCCAGACAGGCTCGAACACTGAAGCTTTCTTT
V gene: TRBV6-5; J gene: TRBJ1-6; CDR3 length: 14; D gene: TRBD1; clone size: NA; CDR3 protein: CASGTDRVPSPLHF; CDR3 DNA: TGTGCCAGCGGAACCGACAGGGTACCTTCACCCCTCCACTTT
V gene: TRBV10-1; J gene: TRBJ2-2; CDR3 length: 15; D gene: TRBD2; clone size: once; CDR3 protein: CASSQDGGGTGELFF; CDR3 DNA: TGCGCCAGCTCCCAGGACGGGGGGGGCACCGGGGAGCTGTTTTTT
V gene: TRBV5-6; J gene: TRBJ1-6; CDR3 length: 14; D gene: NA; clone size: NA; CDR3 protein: CASSPGVGGSPLHF; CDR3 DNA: TGTGCCAGCAGCCCGGGGGTCGGGGGGTCACCCCTCCACTTT
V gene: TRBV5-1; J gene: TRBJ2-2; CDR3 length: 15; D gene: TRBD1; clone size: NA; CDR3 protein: CASSWDRRNTGELFF; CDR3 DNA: TGCGCCAGCAGCTGGGACAGGAGGAACACCGGGGAGCTGTTTTTT
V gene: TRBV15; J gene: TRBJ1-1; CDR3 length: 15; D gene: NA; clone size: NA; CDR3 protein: CATSRDRLVNTEAFF; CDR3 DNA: TGTGCCACCAGCAGAGATCGTCTCGTGAACACTGAAGCTTTCTTT
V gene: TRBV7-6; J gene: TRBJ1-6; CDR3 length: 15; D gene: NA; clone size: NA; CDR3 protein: CASSLVRQGGSPLHF; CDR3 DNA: TGTGCCAGCAGCTTAGTGCGGCAGGGAGGTTCACCCCTCCACTTT
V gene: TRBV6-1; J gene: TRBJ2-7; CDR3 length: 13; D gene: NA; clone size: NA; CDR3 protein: CASSDRGLYEQYF; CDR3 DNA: TGTGCCAGCAGTGATCGGGGACTCTACGAGCAGTACTTC
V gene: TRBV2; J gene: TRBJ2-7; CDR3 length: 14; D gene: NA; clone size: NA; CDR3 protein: CASRNRDISYEQYF; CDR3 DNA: TGTGCCAGCAGGAACCGGGACATCTCCTACGAGCAGTACTTC
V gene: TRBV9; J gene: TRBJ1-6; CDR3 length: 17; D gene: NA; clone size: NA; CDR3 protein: CASSVEKEGRVNSPLHF; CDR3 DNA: TGTGCCAGCAGCGTAGAAAAGGAGGGGCGGGTTAATTCACCCCTCCACTTT
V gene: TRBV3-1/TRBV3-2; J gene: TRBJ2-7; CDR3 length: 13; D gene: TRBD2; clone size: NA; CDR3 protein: CASSRGSSGEQYF; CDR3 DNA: TGTGCCAGCAGCCGCGGCTCTAGCGGGGAGCAGTACTTC
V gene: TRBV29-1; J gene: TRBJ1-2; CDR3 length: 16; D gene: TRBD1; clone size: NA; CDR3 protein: CSVELRESGQGSGYTF; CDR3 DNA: TGCAGCGTTGAATTGAGGGAATCGGGACAGGGTAGTGGCTACACCTTC
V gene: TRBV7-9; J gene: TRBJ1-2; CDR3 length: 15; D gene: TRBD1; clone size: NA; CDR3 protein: CASSPAGGRNYGYTF; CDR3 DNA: TGTGCCAGCAGCCCCGCAGGGGGCCGGAACTATGGCTACACCTTC
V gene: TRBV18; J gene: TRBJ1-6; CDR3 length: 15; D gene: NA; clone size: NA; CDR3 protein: CASSPLAGENSPLHF; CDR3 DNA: TGTGCCAGCTCACCACTTGCAGGGGAAAATTCACCCCTCCACTTT
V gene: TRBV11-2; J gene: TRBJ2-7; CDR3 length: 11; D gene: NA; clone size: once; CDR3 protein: CASSSGYEQYF; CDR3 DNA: TGTGCCAGCAGCTCAGGGTACGAGCAGTACTTC
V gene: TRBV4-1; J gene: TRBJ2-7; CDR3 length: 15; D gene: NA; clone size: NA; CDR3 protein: CASSQEPTGDYEQYF; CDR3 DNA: TGCGCCAGCAGCCAAGAACCCACAGGAGACTACGAGCAGTACTTC
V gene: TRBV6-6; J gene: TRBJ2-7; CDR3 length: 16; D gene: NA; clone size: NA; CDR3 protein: CASTGFTGLSSYEQYF; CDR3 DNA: TGTGCCAGCACTGGATTTACAGGGCTCAGCTCCTACGAGCAGTACTTC
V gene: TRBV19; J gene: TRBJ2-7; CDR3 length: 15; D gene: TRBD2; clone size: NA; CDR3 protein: CASSLSLIAGGEQYF; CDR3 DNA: TGTGCCAGTAGTCTCTCACTAATAGCGGGAGGCGAGCAGTACTTC
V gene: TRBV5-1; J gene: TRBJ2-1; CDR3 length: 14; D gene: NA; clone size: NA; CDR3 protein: CASSLAGMGHEQFF; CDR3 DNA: TGCGCCAGCAGCTTGGCAGGAATGGGGCATGAGCAGTTCTTC
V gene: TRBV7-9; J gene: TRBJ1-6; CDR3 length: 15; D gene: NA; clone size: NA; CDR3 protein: CASSLSGEMGSPLHF; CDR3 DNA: TGTGCCAGCAGCCTGTCTGGGGAGATGGGATCACCCCTCCACTTT
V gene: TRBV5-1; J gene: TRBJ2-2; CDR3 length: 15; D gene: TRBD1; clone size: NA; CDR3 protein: CASSSGQGGTGELFF; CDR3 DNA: TGCGCCAGCAGCTCGGGACAGGGGGGCACCGGGGAGCTGTTTTTT
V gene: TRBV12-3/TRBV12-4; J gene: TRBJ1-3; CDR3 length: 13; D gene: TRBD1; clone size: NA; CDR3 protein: CASRGTGGNTIYF; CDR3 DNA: TGTGCCAGCAGGGGGACAGGAGGAAACACCATATATTTT
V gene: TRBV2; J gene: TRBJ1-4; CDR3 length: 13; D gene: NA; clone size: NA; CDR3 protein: CASGAGEKEKLFF; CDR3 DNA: TGTGCCAGCGGGGCTGGGGAAAAGGAAAAACTGTTTTTT
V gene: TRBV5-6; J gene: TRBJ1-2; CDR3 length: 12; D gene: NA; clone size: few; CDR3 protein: CASSLSAGRFTF; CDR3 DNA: TGTGCCAGCAGCTTGTCGGCAGGCAGGTTCACCTTC
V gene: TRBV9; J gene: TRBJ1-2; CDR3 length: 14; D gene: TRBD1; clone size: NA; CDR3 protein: CASSVGQGAYGYTF; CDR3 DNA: TGTGCCAGCAGCGTAGGACAGGGGGCGTATGGCTACACCTTC
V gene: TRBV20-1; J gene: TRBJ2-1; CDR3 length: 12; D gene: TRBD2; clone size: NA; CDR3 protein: CSASWGGNEQFF; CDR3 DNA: TGCAGTGCTAGTTGGGGGGGCAATGAGCAGTTCTTC